The present entry profiles one T cell receptor beta chain with its context. No antigen is known for it. The data originate from a study of cytomegalovirus exposure and HLA in healthy donors. Study-wide findings and caveats: Other equally common chains were less clonally expanded than HLA-associated TCR beta chains, a later analysis showed.

The PCR contained 60 Vbeta and 13 Jbeta primers. This table comes from immunoSEQ multiplex PCR, and its TCRdb copy is limited to in-frame clones, with some not included. The sample has some 20,000 clones, about 70% seen once. Trimming cost V 0 bases and J 3 bases; bases outside gene matches: 2. This CDR3 spans 13 amino acids. Germline V gene lookup returns CDR1 SQVTM and CDR2 ANQGSEA. Sequenced input: PBMCs. The receptor was derived from a man in his late teens or twenties in good health and CMV-seronegative. The V call is TRBV29-1, the J call TRBJ2-7; 7 bases are shared with TRBD1. The CDR3, as DNA: TGCAGCGTTGAAGATGGGACAGACTACGAGCAGTACTTC. Its protein is CSVEDGTDYEQYF.